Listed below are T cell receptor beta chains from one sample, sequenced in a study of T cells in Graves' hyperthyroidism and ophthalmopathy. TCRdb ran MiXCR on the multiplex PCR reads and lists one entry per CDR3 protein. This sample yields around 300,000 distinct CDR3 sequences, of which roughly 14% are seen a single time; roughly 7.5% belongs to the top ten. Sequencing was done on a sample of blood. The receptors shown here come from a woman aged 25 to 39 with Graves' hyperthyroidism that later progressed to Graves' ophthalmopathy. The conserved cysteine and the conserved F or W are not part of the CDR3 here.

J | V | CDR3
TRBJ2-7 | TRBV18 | ASSQRATLGEQY
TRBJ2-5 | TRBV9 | ASSVGRGGEQETQY
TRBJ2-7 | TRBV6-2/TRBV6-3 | ASSPRTSRAYEQY
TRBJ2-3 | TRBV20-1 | STGRGYRSDTQY
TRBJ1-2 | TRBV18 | ASSPPGALSYT
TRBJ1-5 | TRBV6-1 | ASSEQQGNQPQH
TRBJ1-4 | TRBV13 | ASSPLGTAYEKLF
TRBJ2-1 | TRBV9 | ASSVGLDSYNEQF
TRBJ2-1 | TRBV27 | ASGPQGAYNEQF
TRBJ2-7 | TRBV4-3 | ASSQSQGGSYEQY
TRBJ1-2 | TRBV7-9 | ASGPGELNYGYT
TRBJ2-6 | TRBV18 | ASSPRGTGPGANVLT
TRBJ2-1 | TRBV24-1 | ATSDPRGGSSYNEQF
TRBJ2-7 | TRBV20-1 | SARPPTSGVTYEQY
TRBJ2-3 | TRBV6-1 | ASSGTGGPGDTQY
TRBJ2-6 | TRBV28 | ASSHRVGGANVLT
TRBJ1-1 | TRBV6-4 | AGRDTLRDTEAF
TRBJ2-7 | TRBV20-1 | SASLGLAGTYEQY
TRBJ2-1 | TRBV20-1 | SARRTSGDGEQF
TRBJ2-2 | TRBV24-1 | ATSERNTGELF
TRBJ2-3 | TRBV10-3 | AINQGGTDTQY
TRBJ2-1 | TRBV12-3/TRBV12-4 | ASSSQGFSYNEQF
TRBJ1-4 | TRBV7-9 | ASSFGGDSGEKLF
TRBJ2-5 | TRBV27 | ASSSGMTETQY
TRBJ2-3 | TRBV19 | ASSVTGTGKGTDTQY
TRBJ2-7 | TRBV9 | ASSVASGGPTHYEQY
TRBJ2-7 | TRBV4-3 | ASSHLFGGSYEQY
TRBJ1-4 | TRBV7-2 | ASSWTSGVKLF
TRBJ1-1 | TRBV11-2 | ASSLWRGLTEAF
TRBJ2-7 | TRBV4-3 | ASSQDRAGGDEQY
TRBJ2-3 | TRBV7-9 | ASSLGGRAESDTQY
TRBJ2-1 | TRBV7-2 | ASSPTNYNEQF
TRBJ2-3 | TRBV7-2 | ASSLSLTKVTDTQY
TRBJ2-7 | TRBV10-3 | AISPGQGLYEQY
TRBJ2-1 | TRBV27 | ASSINQYNEQF
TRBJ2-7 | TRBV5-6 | ASSWGWDRANEQY
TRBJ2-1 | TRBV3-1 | ASSRDLWF
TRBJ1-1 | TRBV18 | ASSPSRGRTEAF
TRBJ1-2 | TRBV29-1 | SVEQGAGYGYT